This TCR beta chain was recorded in a study of cytomegalovirus exposure and HLA in healthy donors. A note on this clone: The antigen is not known.

Points from the study as a whole: The study recorded 150 to 200 TCR beta chains that were cytomegalovirus-associated.

Clones were read by immunoSEQ multiplex PCR, and TCRdb kept only the in-frame ones, dropping some. The repertoire consists of some 69,000 clones, with 95% to 96% occurring once and the leading ten covering 4.5%. The specimen was PBMCs. This TCR derives from a woman younger than 30 in good health and CMV-seropositive.

CDR3 DNA sequence: TGTGCCACCAGCAGAGATCAGTGGTCCCAAGAGACCCAGTACTTC. Translating gives CATSRDQWSQETQYF. This sequence joins TRBV15 and TRBJ2-5; D is unclear. Trimming left V 0 bases short and J 1 base short, with 9 bases between. Germline lookup yields CDR1 LNHNV and CDR2 YYDKDF (reference sequence). This CDR3 region has 15 residues.